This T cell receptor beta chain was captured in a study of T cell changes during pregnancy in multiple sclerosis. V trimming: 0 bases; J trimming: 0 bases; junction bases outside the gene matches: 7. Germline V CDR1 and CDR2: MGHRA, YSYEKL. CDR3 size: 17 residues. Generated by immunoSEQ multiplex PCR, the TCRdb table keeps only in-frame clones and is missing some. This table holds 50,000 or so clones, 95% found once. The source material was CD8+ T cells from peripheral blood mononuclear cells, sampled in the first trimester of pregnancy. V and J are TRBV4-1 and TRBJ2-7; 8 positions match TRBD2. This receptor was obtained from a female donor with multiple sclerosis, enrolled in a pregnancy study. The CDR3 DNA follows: TGCGCCAGCAGCCAAGATACGTCTAGCGGGCCCTCCTACGAGCAGTACTTC. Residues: CASSQDTSSGPSYEQYF.